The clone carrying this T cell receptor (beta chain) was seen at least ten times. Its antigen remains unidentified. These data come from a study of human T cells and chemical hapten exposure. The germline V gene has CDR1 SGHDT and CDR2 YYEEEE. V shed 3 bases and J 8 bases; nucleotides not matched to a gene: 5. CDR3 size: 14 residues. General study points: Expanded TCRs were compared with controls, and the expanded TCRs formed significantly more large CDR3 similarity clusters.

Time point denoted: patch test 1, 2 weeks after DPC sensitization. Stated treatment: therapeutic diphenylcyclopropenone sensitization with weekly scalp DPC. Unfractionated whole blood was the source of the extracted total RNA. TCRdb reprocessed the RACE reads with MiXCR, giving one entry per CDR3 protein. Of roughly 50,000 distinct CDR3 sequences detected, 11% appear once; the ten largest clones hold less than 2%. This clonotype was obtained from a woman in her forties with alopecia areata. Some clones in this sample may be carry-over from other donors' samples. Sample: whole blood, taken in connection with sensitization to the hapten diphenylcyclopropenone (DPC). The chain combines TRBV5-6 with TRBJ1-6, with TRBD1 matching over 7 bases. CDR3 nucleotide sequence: TGTGCCAGCAGCTCCCGACAGGGATATTCACCCCTCCACTTT. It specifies CASSSRQGYSPLHF.